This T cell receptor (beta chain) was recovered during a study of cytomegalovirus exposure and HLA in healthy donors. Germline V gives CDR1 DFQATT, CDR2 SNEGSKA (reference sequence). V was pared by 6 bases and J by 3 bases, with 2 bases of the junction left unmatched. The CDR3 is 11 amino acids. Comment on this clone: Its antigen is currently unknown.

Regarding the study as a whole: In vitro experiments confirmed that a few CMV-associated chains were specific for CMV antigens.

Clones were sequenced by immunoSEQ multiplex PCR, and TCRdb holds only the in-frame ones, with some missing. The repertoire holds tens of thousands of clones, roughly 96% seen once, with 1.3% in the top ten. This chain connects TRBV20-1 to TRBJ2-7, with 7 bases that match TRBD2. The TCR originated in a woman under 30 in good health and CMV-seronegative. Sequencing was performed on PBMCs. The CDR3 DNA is TGCAGTGCGGGGGGGGTCTACGAGCAGTACTTC. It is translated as CSAGGVYEQYF.